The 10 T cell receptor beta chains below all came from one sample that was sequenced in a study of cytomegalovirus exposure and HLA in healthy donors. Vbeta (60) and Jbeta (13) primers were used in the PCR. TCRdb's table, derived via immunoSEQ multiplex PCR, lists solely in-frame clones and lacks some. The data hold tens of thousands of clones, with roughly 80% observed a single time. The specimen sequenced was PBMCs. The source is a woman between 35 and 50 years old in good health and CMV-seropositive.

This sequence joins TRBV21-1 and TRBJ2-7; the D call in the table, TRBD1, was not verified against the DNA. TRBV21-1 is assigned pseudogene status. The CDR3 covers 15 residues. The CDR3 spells CASSKGRPAKREQYF. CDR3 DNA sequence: TGTGCCAGCAGCAAGGGGCGGCCCGCTAAGCGCGAGCAGTACTTC.

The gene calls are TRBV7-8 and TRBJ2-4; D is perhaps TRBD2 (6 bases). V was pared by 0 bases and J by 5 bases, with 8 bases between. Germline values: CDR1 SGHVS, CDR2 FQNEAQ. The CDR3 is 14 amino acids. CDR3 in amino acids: CASSLAGGQNIQYF. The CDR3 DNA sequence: TGTGCCAGCAGCTTAGCGGGGGGACAAAACATTCAGTACTTC.

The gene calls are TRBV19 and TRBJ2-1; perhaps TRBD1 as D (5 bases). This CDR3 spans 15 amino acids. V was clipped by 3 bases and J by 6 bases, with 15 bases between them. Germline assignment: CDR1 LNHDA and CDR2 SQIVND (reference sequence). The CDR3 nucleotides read TGTGCCAGTAGTATCTTCGAGACAGAAACCAATGAGCAGTTCTTC. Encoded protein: CASSIFETETNEQFF.

CDR3 nucleotide sequence: TGCAGCGGAGAGGCTACCGGGGAGCTGTTTTTT. Translation gives CSGEATGELFF. The chain has TRBV29-1 and TRBJ2-2, with D hard to call. The CDR3 consists of 11 residues. CDR1 SQVTM and CDR2 ANQGSEA come from the germline V gene. V shed 7 bases and J shed 5 bases, with 8 bases lying between them.

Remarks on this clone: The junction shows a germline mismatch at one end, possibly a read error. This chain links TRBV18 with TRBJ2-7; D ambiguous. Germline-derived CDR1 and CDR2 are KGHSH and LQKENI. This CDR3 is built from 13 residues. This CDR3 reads CASSPPSGFERYF. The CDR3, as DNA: TGTGCCAGCTCACCACCGTCCGGTTTCGAGCGGTACTTC.

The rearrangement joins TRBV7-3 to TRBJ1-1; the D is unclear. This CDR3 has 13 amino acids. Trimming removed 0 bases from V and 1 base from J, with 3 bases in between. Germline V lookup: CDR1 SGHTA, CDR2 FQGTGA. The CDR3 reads CASSLTRNTEAFF. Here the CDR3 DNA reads TGTGCCAGCAGCTTAACGCGGAACACTGAAGCTTTCTTT.

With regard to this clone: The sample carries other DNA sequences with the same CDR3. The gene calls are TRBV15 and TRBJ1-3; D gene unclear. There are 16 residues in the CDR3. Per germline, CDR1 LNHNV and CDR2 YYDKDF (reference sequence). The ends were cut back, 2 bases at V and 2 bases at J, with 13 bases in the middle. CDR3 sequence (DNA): TGTGCCACCAGCAGACCTTACCTCGGGACTGGAAACACCATATATTTT. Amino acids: CATSRPYLGTGNTIYF.

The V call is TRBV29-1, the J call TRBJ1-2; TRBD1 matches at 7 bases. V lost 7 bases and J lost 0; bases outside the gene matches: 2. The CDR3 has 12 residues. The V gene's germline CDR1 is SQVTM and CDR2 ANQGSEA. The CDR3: CSGGQTNYGYTF. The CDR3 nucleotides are TGCAGCGGGGGACAGACTAACTATGGCTACACCTTC. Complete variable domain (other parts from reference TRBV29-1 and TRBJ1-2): SAVISQKPSRDICQRGTSLTIQCQVDSQVTMMFWYRQQPGQSLTLIATANQGSEATYESGFVIDKFPISRPNLTFSTLTVSNMSPEDSSIYLCSGGQTNYGYTFGSGTRLTVV.

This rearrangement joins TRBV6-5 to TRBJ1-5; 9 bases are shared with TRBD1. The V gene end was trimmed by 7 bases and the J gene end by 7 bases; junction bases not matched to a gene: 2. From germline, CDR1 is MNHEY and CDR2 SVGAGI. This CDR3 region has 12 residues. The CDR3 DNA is TGTGCCAGCAATACAGGGGGCCAGCCCCAGCATTTT. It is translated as CASNTGGQPQHF.

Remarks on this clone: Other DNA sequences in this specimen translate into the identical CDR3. The CDR3 here is CASSLATGGYEQYF. As DNA, the CDR3 is TGTGCCAGCAGCTTAGCTACCGGGGGCTACGAGCAGTACTTC. The chain employs TRBV11-2 and TRBJ2-7, with a possible D match to TRBD2 (6 bases). The CDR3 spans 14 residues. Looked up from germline, CDR1 is SGHAT and CDR2 is FQNNGV. V was clipped by 1 base and J by 3 bases, with 10 bases between them.